This T cell receptor (beta chain) was captured in a study of CD8 T cells in Susac syndrome. It was with random hexamers that about 0.45 to 1 ug RNA was reverse transcribed. By means of immunoSEQ multiplex PCR, TCR beta CDR3 spanning 54 Vbeta and 13 Jbeta underwent amplification. TCRdb reanalysed the immunoSEQ multiplex PCR reads using MiXCR and keeps one entry per CDR3 protein. The sample records around 170,000 distinct CDR3 sequences, approximately 94% being singletons. The V gene's germline CDR1 is SGHRS and CDR2 YFSETQ. Trimming at V came to 1 base and at J to 4 bases, leaving 3 bases not matched to a gene. The CDR3 is 15 amino acids.

The rearrangement links TRBV5-1 to TRBJ2-3; 10 bases line up with TRBD2. The TCR originated in a human donor with Susac syndrome. Sequenced: CD4+ T cells from PBMCs. CDR3 region: CASSLTSGASDTQYF. CDR3 coding DNA: TGCGCCAGCAGCTTGACTAGCGGGGCCTCAGATACGCAGTATTTT.